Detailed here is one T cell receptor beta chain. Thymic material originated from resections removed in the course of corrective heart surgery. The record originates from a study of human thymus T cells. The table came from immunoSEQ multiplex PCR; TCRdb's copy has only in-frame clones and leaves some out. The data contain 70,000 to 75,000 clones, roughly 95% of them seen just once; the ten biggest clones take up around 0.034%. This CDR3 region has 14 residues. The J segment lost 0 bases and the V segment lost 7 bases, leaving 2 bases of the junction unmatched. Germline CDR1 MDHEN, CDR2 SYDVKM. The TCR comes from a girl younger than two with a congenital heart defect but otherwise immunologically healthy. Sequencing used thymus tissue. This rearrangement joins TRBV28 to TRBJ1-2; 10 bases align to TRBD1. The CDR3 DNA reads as TGTGCCAGCAAGACAGGGGGCGCTAACTATGGCTACACCTTC. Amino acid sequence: CASKTGGANYGYTF.